This passage covers 3 T cell receptor beta chains from one sample sequenced in a study of cytomegalovirus exposure and HLA in healthy donors (dated by TCRdb to about 2017). The library was obtained by the immunoSEQ multiplex PCR assay. A mixture of 60 forward primers for TCR Vbeta segments and 13 reverse primers for TCR Jbeta segments was used in the multiplex PCR. The clones in this table, taken by TCRdb from immuneACCESS, are in-frame only. Not every clone is retained; where verified, under half of the shortfall comes from an unresolved V gene, and the cause of the rest is unknown. Present in this sample are approximately 74,000 clones, roughly 64% of which were seen just once. The ten largest account for about 5.7% of the sample. The sample was PBMCs. All receptors come from a man younger than 45 in good health and CMV-seropositive.

The chain is built from TRBV5-4 and TRBJ2-3; the match to TRBD2 covers 11 bases. The ends lost 2 bases at V and 5 bases at J; junction bases unmatched: 4. Germline values: CDR1 SGHNT, CDR2 YYREEE (reference sequence). The CDR3 sequence is 15 residues long. CDR3 protein: CASSLDLAGGDTQYF. In DNA form, the CDR3 reads TGTGCCAGCAGCTTAGATCTAGCGGGGGGAGATACGCAGTATTTT.

The J gene is TRBJ1-1, the V gene TRBV15; a weak D match, TRBD1 (6 bases). The CDR3 totals 17 residues. The germline V gene has CDR1 LNHNV and CDR2 YYDKDF (reference sequence). Trimming removed 7 bases at V and 4 bases at J, with 25 bases between. The CDR3 coding sequence is TGTGCCACCAACTCCGTGACAGGCGAACCTCGGGGCACTGAAGCTTTCTTT. It encodes CATNSVTGEPRGTEAFF.

This clone occurred a few times. The chain combines TRBV28 with TRBJ1-2; D may be TRBD1 (5 bases). Trimming left V 6 bases short and J 4 bases short, with 12 bases between. Germline V gene data show CDR1 as MDHEN and CDR2 as SYDVKM. The CDR3 is 13 amino acids. CDR3 amino acids: CASSSGTSYGYTF. CDR3 nucleotides: TGTGCCAGCAGCAGCGGGACCTCCTATGGCTACACCTTC.